Presented here are 9 T cell receptor beta chains from one specimen sequenced in a study of cytomegalovirus exposure and HLA in healthy donors. Using immunoSEQ multiplex PCR, the repertoire was profiled, and TCRdb retains in-frame clones only, with some absent. The table shows about 150,000 clones, with less than 95% occurring only once. The specimen was PBMCs. The origin of the receptors is a man aged 18 to 30 in good health and CMV-seropositive.

There are a few counts of this clone. The J gene is TRBJ2-7, the V gene TRBV7-8; TRBD2 might be the D (6 bases). Trimming removed 5 bases from V and 5 bases from J, with 10 bases in between. From germline, CDR1 is SGHVS and CDR2 FQNEAQ. The CDR3 runs to 12 residues. CDR3 sequence: CASSLTRHEQYF. The CDR3 bases are TGTGCCAGCAGCCTGACTAGACACGAGCAGTACTTC.

The chain carries TRBV5-1 and TRBJ2-7, with 11 positions matching TRBD2. Per the germline V gene, CDR1 is SGHRS and CDR2 is YFSETQ. Losses at the gene ends were 1 base for V and 3 bases for J; bases not matched to a gene: 12. The CDR3 spans 18 residues. As DNA, the CDR3 is TGCGCCAGCAGCTTGCGGTCCCCAACTAGCGGGAGTATCTACGAGCAGTACTTC. Translation: CASSLRSPTSGSIYEQYF.

The rearrangement links TRBV19 to TRBJ2-1; possibly TRBD2 for D (5 bases). CDR3 size: 12 residues. Trimming shortened V by 8 bases and J by 3 bases, and 8 bases separated the two germline ends. Per the germline V gene, CDR1 is LNHDA and CDR2 is SQIVND (reference sequence). CDR3 nucleotide sequence: TGTGCCAGTGGGAGACACTACAATGAGCAGTTCTTC. Protein: CASGRHYNEQFF.

The chain has TRBV5-4 and TRBJ2-1; 7 bases map to TRBD2. Per germline, CDR1 SGHNT and CDR2 YYREEE (reference sequence). The CDR3 has 13 residues. Trimming took 0 bases from V and 6 from J; bases not matched to a gene: 0. This CDR3 reads CASSLGTSNEQFF. The CDR3 DNA is TGTGCCAGCAGCTTGGGGACTAGCAATGAGCAGTTCTTC.

Remarks on this clone: One junction end does not reproduce the germline sequence, and a read error may be involved. The rearrangement uses TRBV10-3 and TRBJ2-7; 9 positions agree with TRBD2. The CDR3 consists of 12 residues. The germline gives CDR1 ENHRY, CDR2 SYGVKD. The CDR3 bases are TGTGCCATCAGTGAGATTGGACTAGCGTCCTCTTTC. It codes for CAISEIGLASSF.

This clone was detected only once. The chain couples TRBV9 to TRBJ2-1, with a tentative D call TRBD2 (6 bases). The CDR3 sequence is 14 residues long. Germline values: CDR1 SGDLS, CDR2 YYNGEE. Trimming removed 5 bases from V and 4 bases from J, with 13 bases in between. CDR3 region: CASSDVAAYNEQFF. The CDR3 DNA reads as TGTGCCAGCAGTGATGTAGCGGCTTACAATGAGCAGTTCTTC. Supplemented by reference TRBV9 and TRBJ2-1, the full variable domain reads DSGVTQTPKHLITATGQRVTLRCSPRSGDLSVYWYQQSLDQGLQFLIQYYNGEERAKGNILERFSAQQFPDLHSELNLSSLELGDSALYFCASSDVAAYNEQFFGPGTRLTVL.

This chain connects TRBV6-5 to TRBJ1-2; 8 bases fit TRBD1. Losses at the gene ends were 2 bases for V and 6 bases for J; bases not matched to a gene: 5. Germline-derived CDR1 and CDR2 are MNHEY and SVGAGI. The CDR3 is 14 residues long. CDR3 in amino acids: CASSYGQGADGYTF. In DNA, the CDR3 is TGTGCCAGCAGTTACGGTCAGGGGGCGGATGGCTACACCTTC.

The rearrangement joins TRBV2 to TRBJ1-1; perhaps TRBD1 as D (5 bases). V was pared by 2 bases and J by 4 bases, with 17 bases between. This CDR3 is built from 16 residues. Germline lookup yields CDR1 SNHLY and CDR2 FYNNEI. The CDR3 DNA reads TGTGCCAGCAGTGAATCGGGGGATCCTGGGGGCACTGAAGCTTTCTTT. Residues: CASSESGDPGGTEAFF.

Here the CDR3 DNA reads TGTGCCAGCTCACCCGACAGGTCCTACGAGCAGTACTTC. Translation gives CASSPDRSYEQYF. The V and J genes are TRBV18 and TRBJ2-7; possibly TRBD1 for D (6 bases). The ends were cut back, 3 bases at V and 1 base at J, with 7 bases in the middle. The CDR3 runs 13 residues. Germline V gene lookup returns CDR1 KGHSH and CDR2 LQKENI.